These 2 T cell receptor beta chains were all obtained from the same sample, sequenced in a study of long-term antiretroviral therapy in people with HIV. Survey level was the resolution at which the v3.0 immunoSEQ assay ran. Clones were sequenced by immunoSEQ multiplex PCR, and TCRdb holds only the in-frame ones, with some missing. The sample contains about 6,500 clones, 75% to 90% of which appear only once. The sample consisted of unsorted PBMCs, taken 3.7 years after starting antiretroviral therapy. The receptors were gathered from a woman aged 50 to 65 with HIV.

CDR3 coding DNA: TGTGCCAGCAGCCGAGGCGGGGTCCAAGAGACCCAGTACTTC. Translating it yields CASSRGGVQETQYF. The chain combines TRBV7-2 with TRBJ2-5; tentatively, D is TRBD2 (6 bases). The CDR3 is 14 residues long. V dropped 5 bases and J dropped 1 base, with 11 bases sitting between them. Germline V CDR1 and CDR2: SGHTA, FQGNSA.

V and J are TRBV6-6 and TRBJ1-3; D is uncertain. This CDR3 is built from 15 residues. Deletions cut 2 bases from V and 4 bases from J, with 12 bases between. Germline V CDR1 and CDR2: MNHNY, SVGAGI (reference sequence). DNA of the CDR3: TGTGCCAGCAGTTACGGAGCATTCCTGGGAAACACCATATATTTT. Amino acids: CASSYGAFLGNTIYF.